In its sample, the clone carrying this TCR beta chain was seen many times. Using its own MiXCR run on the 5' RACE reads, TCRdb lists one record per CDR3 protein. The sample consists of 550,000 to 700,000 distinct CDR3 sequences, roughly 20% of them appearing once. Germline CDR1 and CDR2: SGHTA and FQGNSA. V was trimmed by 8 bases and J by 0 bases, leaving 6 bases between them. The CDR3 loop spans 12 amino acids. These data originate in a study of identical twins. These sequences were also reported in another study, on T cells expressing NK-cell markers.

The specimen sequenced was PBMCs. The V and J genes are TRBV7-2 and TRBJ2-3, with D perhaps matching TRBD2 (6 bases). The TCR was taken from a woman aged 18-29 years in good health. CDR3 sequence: CASRESTDTQYF. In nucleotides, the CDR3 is TGTGCCAGCCGGGAGAGCACAGATACGCAGTATTTT.